The clone carrying this TCR beta chain turned up a few times. The antigen remains unidentified. The data belong to a study of metastatic and nonmetastatic thyroid tumors. Study-level background: Peripheral blood and tumor or nodule samples from malignant and benign thyroid patients were compared. Study observations and caveats: Malignant tumors reportedly showed significantly higher TCR beta diversity than benign nodules in both blood and tumor.

The CDR3 spans 14 residues. Per the germline V gene, CDR1 is MNHNS and CDR2 is SASEGT. V was clipped by 4 bases and J by 3 bases; unmatched bases: 4. In the original workflow: The study built a papillary thyroid cancer distant-metastasis classifier from CDR3 differences across clinicopathological groups. TCRdb called clones again from the PCR reads with MiXCR. TCRdb assigned the V and J calls; the authors' analysis was not used. Of roughly 34,000 clones listed, about 30% are singletons. None of the patients had undergone any treatment ahead of thyroid surgery. The source is a female donor with papillary thyroid cancer or a benign thyroid nodule (not recorded which). Some clones in this sample may be carry-over from other donors' samples. Sample: tumor tissue. The chain carries TRBV6-1 and TRBJ2-7, with 9 bases fitting TRBD1. The CDR3 DNA reads TGTGCCAGCAGTGGGGGACAGGGTGGCTACGAGCAGTACTTC. Translating gives CASSGGQGGYEQYF.